These T cell receptor beta chains were read from a single sample in a study of blood T cells in healthy people across ages. Each CDR3 protein is one row after TCRdb ran MiXCR on the 5' RACE reads. Of 780,000 or so distinct CDR3 sequences listed, around 50% are singletons. The sequenced sample was blood. These receptors came from a man aged 35-49 years in good health. Each CDR3 is given with its conserved first and last residue. D genes are given only for firm matches. For some rows the clone size is stated as once, few or many, or as a class when expanded; others skip it.

j_call clone_size d_call v_call cdr3_nt cdr3_aa
TRBJ2-7 NA TRBD2 TRBV28 TGTGCCACTGGGACTAGCGGGACGGACCACGAGCAGTACTTC CATGTSGTDHEQYF
TRBJ1-2 NA NA TRBV29-1 TGCAGCGCTAAGGAACAAGGGAGGGGTGGCTACACCTTC CSAKEQGRGGYTF
TRBJ1-4 NA NA TRBV4-2 TGTGCCAGCAGTCGGATAGGTTTATCGCAGGGGTGGGACGAAAAACTGTTTTTT CASSRIGLSQGWDEKLFF
TRBJ1-2 NA TRBD1 TRBV6-5 TGTGCCAGCGGGGAGCTGCAGGGGGCGCGGGGCTACACCTTC CASGELQGARGYTF
TRBJ1-4 NA NA TRBV15 TGTGCCACCAGGGCCGGGGGCAGGGCTAATGAAAAACTGTTTTTT CATRAGGRANEKLFF
TRBJ2-1 few TRBD2 TRBV6-1 TGTGCCAGCAGTCGGGGTAGCGGGGGGGCCAGCAACAATGAGCAGTTCTTC CASSRGSGGASNNEQFF
TRBJ2-7 few NA TRBV29-1 TGCAGCGTTGACAGACTGCAAGGGTACGAGCAGTACTTC CSVDRLQGYEQYF
TRBJ2-6 NA NA TRBV28 TGTGCCAGCAGGTCCGACAGTTTTGGGGCCAACGTCCTGACTTTC CASRSDSFGANVLTF
TRBJ2-3 NA TRBD1 TRBV29-1 TGCAGCGTTGACGGGACAGGGCCAGATACGCAGTATTTT CSVDGTGPDTQYF
TRBJ2-5 few TRBD1 TRBV20-1 TGCAGTGCTAGAGATTACCGACAGGGCGGCGTGAAAGAGACCCAGTACTTC CSARDYRQGGVKETQYF
TRBJ1-2 few NA TRBV14 TGTGCCAGCAGCCAAGATAACTTTCGGGGGTTACGCTACACCTTC CASSQDNFRGLRYTF
TRBJ2-5 NA NA TRBV18 TGTGCCAGCTCACCACAGCAGAAGACCCAGTACTTC CASSPQQKTQYF
TRBJ2-1 NA TRBD2 TRBV5-4 TGTGCCAGCAGCTCCGGGACTAGCGGGACGAGGCAGTTCTTC CASSSGTSGTRQFF
TRBJ2-5 NA NA TRBV20-1 TGCAGTGCTAGCCTTATCAGGGGACAAGAGACCCAGTACTTC CSASLIRGQETQYF
TRBJ2-5 once TRBD1 TRBV6-2/TRBV6-3 TGTGCCAGCAGTTACTTGCTAGGGACAGGGCCGCGGGAGACCCAGTACTTC CASSYLLGTGPRETQYF
TRBJ2-3 few NA TRBV27 TGTGCCAGCACGAGTTTGACAGATACGCAGTATTTT CASTSLTDTQYF
TRBJ1-2 NA NA TRBV28 TGTGCCAGCAGTTTAGAGGAGATTCGTTCCTATGGCTACACCTTC CASSLEEIRSYGYTF
TRBJ1-6 few NA TRBV4-3 TGCGCCAGCAGCCAAGACAGTGACTATAATTCACCCCTCCACTTT CASSQDSDYNSPLHF
TRBJ1-5 NA NA TRBV27 TGTGCCAGCAGTTTTAATTCAGGGGTTCAGCCCCAGCATTTT CASSFNSGVQPQHF
TRBJ1-5 NA TRBD1 TRBV28 TGTGCCAGCAGTGTCATGCCGGGACAGGGTCGCAATCAGCCCCAGCATTTT CASSVMPGQGRNQPQHF
TRBJ2-4 NA NA TRBV6-2/TRBV6-3 TGTGCCAGCAACCCCGATTGGGACGCCAAGCAGTACTTC CASNPDWDAKQYF
TRBJ2-4 few TRBD2 TRBV7-2 TGTGCCAGCAGCTTATTTTCGGCGGGGGGCCCAGGACTAGCCAAAAACATTCAGTACTTC CASSLFSAGGPGLAKNIQYF
TRBJ2-3 NA NA TRBV5-4 TGTGCCAGCAGCCACGCTAGCGGCACAGATACGCAGTATTTT CASSHASGTDTQYF
TRBJ2-7 few NA TRBV20-1 TGCAGTGCTAACCCCACAGGTACTGGGGCCTCCTACGAGCAGTACTTC CSANPTGTGASYEQYF
TRBJ2-3 NA TRBD2 TRBV7-6 TGTGCCAGCAGCTTATCCGCGTCTAGCGGGAATCTAGGCACAGATACGCAGTATTTT CASSLSASSGNLGTDTQYF
TRBJ1-1 few NA TRBV29-1 TGCAGCGTAACGGACACTGAAGCTTTCTTT CSVTDTEAFF
TRBJ2-7 few NA TRBV4-2 TGTGCCAGCAGCCAAGATCGGCTTGAGCAGTACTTC CASSQDRLEQYF
TRBJ1-1 NA NA TRBV20-1 TGCAGTGCTAATACAGGGCTCACTGAAGCTTTCTTT CSANTGLTEAFF
TRBJ2-1 NA NA TRBV18 TGTGCCAGCTCACGAAGGACAGAGGAGCAGTTCTTC CASSRRTEEQFF
TRBJ2-7 NA NA TRBV27 TGTGCCAGCAGCCGGGGCGGGTACACCTACGAGCAGTACTTC CASSRGGYTYEQYF
TRBJ2-3 NA NA TRBV4-2 TGTGCCAGCAGCCAAGAGTACTGGGGCACAGATACGCAGTATTTT CASSQEYWGTDTQYF
TRBJ2-7 NA TRBD1 TRBV10-2 TGCGCCAGCAGTGACCCCGGGACAGCCAGCTACGAGCAGTACTTC CASSDPGTASYEQYF
TRBJ2-3 NA TRBD1 TRBV15 TGTGCCACCAGCAGCCACAGGGACAGGGGGAGCACAGATACGCAGTATTTT CATSSHRDRGSTDTQYF
TRBJ2-3 NA NA TRBV13 TGTACCAGCAGCTTTTCGAGCTCCGTCGATACGCAGTATTTT CTSSFSSSVDTQYF
TRBJ1-2 few NA TRBV5-1 TGCGCCAGCAGCTTGGAACTTGGCCAAAACTATGGCTACACCTTC CASSLELGQNYGYTF
TRBJ1-1 NA NA TRBV9 TGTGCCAGCAGCCAAGGGGCCCTCAGGAACACTGAAGCTTTCTTT CASSQGALRNTEAFF
TRBJ2-3 few NA TRBV3-1 TGTGCCAGCAGCCAAGGAGTTGAGTGGGATACGCAGTATTTT CASSQGVEWDTQYF
TRBJ2-5 once TRBD1 TRBV2 TGTGCCAGCAGTAGGACAGGGATTATGGAGACCCAGTACTTC CASSRTGIMETQYF
TRBJ2-1 NA TRBD2 TRBV5-1 TGCGCCAGCAGCTTGGTAGGTCTAGCGGAGATCTCCTACAATGAGCAGTTCTTC CASSLVGLAEISYNEQFF
TRBJ2-5 NA TRBD2 TRBV5-1 TGCGCCAGCAGCTTGGGCGGGGGGGATCCGGAGACCCAGTACTTC CASSLGGGDPETQYF
TRBJ1-6 NA NA TRBV9 TGTGCCAGCAGCGTAGGGGCAGATTGGAATAATTCACCCCTCCACTTT CASSVGADWNNSPLHF
TRBJ1-1 once NA TRBV15 TGTGCCACCAGCAGGAGTCTCCCCACTGAAGCTTTCTTT CATSRSLPTEAFF
TRBJ2-6 NA NA TRBV5-1 TGCGCCAGCAACTTGGAGCGGGCCGGGGCCAACGTCCTGACTTTC CASNLERAGANVLTF
TRBJ1-1 NA NA TRBV20-1 TGCAGTGCTAGAGTATACCCCGGGGCCCGGGGGACTGAAGCTTTCTTT CSARVYPGARGTEAFF
TRBJ2-7 NA NA TRBV29-1 TGCAGCGTTGGACTCCCGGGGAACGAGCAGTACTTC CSVGLPGNEQYF
TRBJ2-1 NA NA TRBV7-3 TGTGCCAGCAGCTTAGGGCGAGCAGGGGGGAATGAGCAGTTCTTC CASSLGRAGGNEQFF
TRBJ1-3 few NA TRBV29-1 TGCAGTGTTGCAATTAGCTCTGGAAACACCATATATTTT CSVAISSGNTIYF
TRBJ2-6 NA NA TRBV5-1 TGCGTCAGCAGCTTCAAAGGGTCAGACGGGGCCAACGTCCTGACTTTC CVSSFKGSDGANVLTF
TRBJ2-7 NA TRBD1 TRBV20-1 TGCAGTGCCGATGCCGGGACAGGGTCCTACGAGCAGTACTTC CSADAGTGSYEQYF
TRBJ2-5 NA NA TRBV27 TGTGCCAGCACCTCCCAGGGAAACAATGAGCAGTACTTC CASTSQGNNEQYF
TRBJ1-4 NA NA TRBV2 TGTGCCAGCAGCAGATATGAAAAACTGTTTTTT CASSRYEKLFF
TRBJ1-6 NA NA TRBV7-3 TGTGCCAGCAGCTTATCATCGGGAAAGTCCCTCCACTTT CASSLSSGKSLHF
TRBJ2-7 NA TRBD1 TRBV5-1 TGCGCCAGCAGGCCGGGACAGGGGGTCGAGCAGTACTTC CASRPGQGVEQYF
TRBJ1-1 NA NA TRBV9 TGTGCCAGCAGAGACGTCGGGGATGGTGAAGCTTTCTTT CASRDVGDGEAFF
TRBJ2-1 NA NA TRBV4-2 TGTGCCAGCAGCCAAGATGGGTACAAAGAGCAGTTCTTC CASSQDGYKEQFF
TRBJ1-6 few NA TRBV20-1 TGCAGTGCTGGGGCTGTCGGACAAATTAATTCACCCCTCCACTTT CSAGAVGQINSPLHF